This T cell receptor beta chain was identified during a study of blood T cell repertoires in COVID-19. Study at large: COVID-19 samples, acute and convalescent, were from the United States, Italy and Spain. PBMCs, B-cell-depleted T cells, or T cells provided the cDNA or gDNA that made up the material.

Here immunoSEQ multiplex PCR was the method, and the copy in TCRdb shows in-frame clones only, minus some. The sample lists about 190,000 clones, approximately 84% occurring once. The germline gives CDR1 LNHNV, CDR2 YYDKDF (reference sequence). The CDR3 spans 14 residues. Trimming cost V 0 bases and J 5 bases, with 10 bases left between them. The V and J genes are TRBV15 and TRBJ2-5; weak D call: TRBD1 (7 bases). The sample comprised peripheral blood. This TCR was recovered from a woman between 65 and 79 years old with active or convalescent COVID-19. In DNA, the CDR3 is TGTGCCACCAGCAGAGATCAGGGGGGTGAGACCCAGTACTTC. Encoded protein: CATSRDQGGETQYF.